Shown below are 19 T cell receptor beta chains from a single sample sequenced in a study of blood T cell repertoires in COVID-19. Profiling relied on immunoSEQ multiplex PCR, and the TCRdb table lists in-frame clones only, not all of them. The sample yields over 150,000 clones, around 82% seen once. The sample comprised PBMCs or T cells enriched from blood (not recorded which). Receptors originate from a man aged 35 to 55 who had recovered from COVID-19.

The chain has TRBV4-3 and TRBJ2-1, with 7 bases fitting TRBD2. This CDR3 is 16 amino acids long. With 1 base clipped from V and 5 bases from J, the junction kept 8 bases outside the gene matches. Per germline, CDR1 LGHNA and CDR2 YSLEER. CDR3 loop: CASSQARLADNNEQFF. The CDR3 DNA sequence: TGCGCCAGCAGCCAAGCCCGGCTAGCGGATAACAATGAGCAGTTCTTC.

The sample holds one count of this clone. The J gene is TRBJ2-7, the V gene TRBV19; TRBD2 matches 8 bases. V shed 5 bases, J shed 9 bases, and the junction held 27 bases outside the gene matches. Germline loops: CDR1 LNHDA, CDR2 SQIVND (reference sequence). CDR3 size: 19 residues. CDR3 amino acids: CASSSIIPLGLDETDAQYF. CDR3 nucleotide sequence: TGTGCCAGTAGTTCTATTATCCCTTTGGGACTAGATGAAACTGACGCGCAGTACTTC.

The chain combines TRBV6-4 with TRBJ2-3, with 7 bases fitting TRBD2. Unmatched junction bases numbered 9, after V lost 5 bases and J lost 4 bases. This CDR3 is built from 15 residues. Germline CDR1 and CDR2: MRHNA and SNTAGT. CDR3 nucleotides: TGTGCCAGCAGTAGAGGACTAGGTTTCCCAGATACGCAGTATTTT. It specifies CASSRGLGFPDTQYF.

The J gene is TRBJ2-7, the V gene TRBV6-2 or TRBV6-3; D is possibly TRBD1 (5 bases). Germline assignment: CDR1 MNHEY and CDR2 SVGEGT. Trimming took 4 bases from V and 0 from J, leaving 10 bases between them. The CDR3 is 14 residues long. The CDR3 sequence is CASSWTKSSYEQYF. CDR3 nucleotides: TGTGCCAGCAGTTGGACAAAGAGCTCCTACGAGCAGTACTTC.

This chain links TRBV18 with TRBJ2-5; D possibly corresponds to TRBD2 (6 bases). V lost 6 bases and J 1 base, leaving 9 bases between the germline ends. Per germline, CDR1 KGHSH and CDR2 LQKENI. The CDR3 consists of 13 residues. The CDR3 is CASSLGSQETQYF. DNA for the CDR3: TGTGCCAGCTCCCTCGGGAGCCAAGAGACCCAGTACTTC.

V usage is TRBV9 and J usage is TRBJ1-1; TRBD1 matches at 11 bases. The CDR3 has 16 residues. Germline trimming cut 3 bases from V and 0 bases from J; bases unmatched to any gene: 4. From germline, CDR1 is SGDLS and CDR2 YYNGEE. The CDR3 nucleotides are TGTGCCAGCAGCGCCGGACAGGGGGCGTTGAACACTGAAGCTTTCTTT. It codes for CASSAGQGALNTEAFF.

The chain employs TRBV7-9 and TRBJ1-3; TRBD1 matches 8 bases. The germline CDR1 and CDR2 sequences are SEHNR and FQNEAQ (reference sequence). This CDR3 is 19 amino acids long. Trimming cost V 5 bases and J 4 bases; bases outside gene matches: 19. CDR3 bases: TGTGCCAGCAGCCCGACCAGACAGGGGCTGGGATTTATGGGAAACACCATATATTTT. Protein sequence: CASSPTRQGLGFMGNTIYF.

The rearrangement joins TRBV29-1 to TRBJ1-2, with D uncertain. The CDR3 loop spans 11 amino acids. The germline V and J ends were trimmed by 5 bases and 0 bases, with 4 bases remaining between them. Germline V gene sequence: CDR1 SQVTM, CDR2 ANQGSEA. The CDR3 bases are TGCAGCGTTTCGTCTAACTATGGCTACACCTTC. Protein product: CSVSSNYGYTF.

The CDR3 sequence is CASSYMAGVDTQYF. CDR3 in DNA: TGTGCCAGCAGTTACATGGCGGGAGTAGATACGCAGTATTTT. The genes are TRBV6-5 and TRBJ2-3; 7 positions agree with TRBD2. Germline loops: CDR1 MNHEY, CDR2 SVGAGI. CDR3 size: 14 residues. V trimming: 2 bases; J trimming: 5 bases; junction bases outside the gene matches: 4.

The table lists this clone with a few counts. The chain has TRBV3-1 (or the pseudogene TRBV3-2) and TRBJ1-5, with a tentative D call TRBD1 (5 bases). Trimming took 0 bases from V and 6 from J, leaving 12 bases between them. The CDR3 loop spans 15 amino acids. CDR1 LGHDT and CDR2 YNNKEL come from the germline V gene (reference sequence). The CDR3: CASSQDRGWAQPQHF. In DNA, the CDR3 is TGTGCCAGCAGCCAAGATCGGGGGTGGGCTCAGCCCCAGCATTTT.

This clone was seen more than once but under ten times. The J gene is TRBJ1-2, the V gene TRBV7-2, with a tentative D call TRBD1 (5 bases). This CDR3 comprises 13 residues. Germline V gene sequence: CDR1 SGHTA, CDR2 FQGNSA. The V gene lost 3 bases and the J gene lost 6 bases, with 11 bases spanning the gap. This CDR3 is CASSFDRNNGYTF. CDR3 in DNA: TGTGCCAGCAGCTTCGACAGAAATAATGGCTACACCTTC.

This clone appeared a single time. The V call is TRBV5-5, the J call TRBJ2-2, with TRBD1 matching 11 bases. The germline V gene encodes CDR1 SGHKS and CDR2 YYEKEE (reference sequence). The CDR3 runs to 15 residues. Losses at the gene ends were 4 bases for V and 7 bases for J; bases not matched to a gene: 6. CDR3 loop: CASSPDRGQNGELFF. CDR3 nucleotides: TGTGCCAGCAGCCCGGACAGGGGGCAAAACGGGGAGCTGTTTTTT.

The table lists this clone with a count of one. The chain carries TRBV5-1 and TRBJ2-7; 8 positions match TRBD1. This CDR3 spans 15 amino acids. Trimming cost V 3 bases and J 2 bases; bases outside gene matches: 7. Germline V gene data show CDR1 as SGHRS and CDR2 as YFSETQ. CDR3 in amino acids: CASSSEDRGTYEQYF. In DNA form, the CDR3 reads TGCGCCAGCAGCTCAGAAGACAGGGGTACCTACGAGCAGTACTTC.

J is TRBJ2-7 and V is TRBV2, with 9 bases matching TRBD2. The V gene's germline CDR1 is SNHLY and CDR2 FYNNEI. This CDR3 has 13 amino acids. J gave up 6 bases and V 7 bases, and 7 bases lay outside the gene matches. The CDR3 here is CASTRSGSGEQYV. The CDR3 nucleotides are TGTGCCAGCACCCGTAGCGGGAGCGGCGAGCAGTACGTC.

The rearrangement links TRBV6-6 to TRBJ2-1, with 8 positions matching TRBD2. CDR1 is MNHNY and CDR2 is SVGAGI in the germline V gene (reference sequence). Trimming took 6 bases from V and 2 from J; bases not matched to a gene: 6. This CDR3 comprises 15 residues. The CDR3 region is CASSPFSGTYNEQFF. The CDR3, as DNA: TGTGCCAGCAGCCCATTTAGCGGGACCTACAATGAGCAGTTCTTC.

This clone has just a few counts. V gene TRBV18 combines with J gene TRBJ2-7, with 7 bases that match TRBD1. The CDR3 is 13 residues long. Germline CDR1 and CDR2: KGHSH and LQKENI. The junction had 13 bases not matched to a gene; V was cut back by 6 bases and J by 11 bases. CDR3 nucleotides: TGTGCCAGCTCTAATTCTCAGGACAGGACCGAGTACGTC. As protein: CASSNSQDRTEYV.

CDR3 sequence reads: CASSLRRRGAEAFF. CDR3 DNA sequence: TGTGCCAGCAGTTTACGACGTCGGGGTGCTGAAGCTTTCTTT. J is TRBJ1-1 and V is TRBV28; D remains ambiguous. The CDR3 contains 14 residues. With 2 bases removed from V and 6 bases from J, the gap between germline ends came to 13 bases. Germline V gives CDR1 MDHEN, CDR2 SYDVKM.

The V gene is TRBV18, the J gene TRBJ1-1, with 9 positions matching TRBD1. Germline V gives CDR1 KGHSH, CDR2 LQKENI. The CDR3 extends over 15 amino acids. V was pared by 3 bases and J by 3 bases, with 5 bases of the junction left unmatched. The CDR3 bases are TGTGCCAGCTCACCGCGGACAGGGGATGACACTGAAGCTTTCTTT. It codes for CASSPRTGDDTEAFF. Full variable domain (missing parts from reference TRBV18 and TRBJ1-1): NAGVMQNPRHLVRRRGQEARLRCSPMKGHSHVYWYRQLPEEGLKFMVYLQKENIIDESGMPKERFSAEFPKEGPSILRIQQVVRGDSAAYFCASSPRTGDDTEAFFGQGTRLTVV.

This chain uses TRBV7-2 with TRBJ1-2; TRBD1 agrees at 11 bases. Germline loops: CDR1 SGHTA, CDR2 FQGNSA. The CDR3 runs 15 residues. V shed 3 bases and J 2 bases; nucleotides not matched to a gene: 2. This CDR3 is CASSFGQGANYGYTF. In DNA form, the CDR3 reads TGTGCCAGCAGCTTCGGACAGGGGGCGAACTATGGCTACACCTTC.